A selection of T cell receptor beta chains follows, all from one sample in a study of patients and donors after allogeneic stem cell transplantation. MiXCR, run by TCRdb on the RT-PCR reads, gives a single entry per CDR3 protein. The data hold approximately 11,000 distinct CDR3 sequences, with less than 25% observed a single time. Sequenced: blood, either unsorted or a sorted T cell fraction (not recorded which). All receptors derive from a human donor who was either an allogeneic HSCT recipient or a stem cell or donor lymphocyte infusion donor (not recorded which). It is not recorded whose cells these are; they may come from a transplant donor. CDR3s include the opening cysteine and the closing phenylalanine or tryptophan. The D gene is left open where the match is weak. A row's size may be missing; if present it is once, few, many or a size class.

TRBJ1-5	TRBV30	few	13	NA	CAWNLQGGQPQHF	TGTGCCTGGAACCTCCAGGGAGGTCAGCCCCAGCATTTT
TRBJ1-3	TRBV7-9	many	16	NA	CASSLEGGYSGNTIYF	TGTGCCAGCAGCTTAGAGGGCGGCTACTCTGGAAACACCATATATTTT
TRBJ1-3	TRBV2	few	16	NA	CASSVGQPPSGNTIYF	TGTGCCAGCAGTGTCGGACAGCCTCCCTCTGGAAACACCATATATTTT
TRBJ1-4	TRBV6-1	many	14	TRBD1	CASVRQGGNEKLFF	TGTGCCAGCGTGAGACAGGGGGGTAATGAAAAACTGTTTTTT
TRBJ1-2	TRBV7-6	few	14	NA	CASSRSQGEGGYTF	TGTGCCAGCAGCCGATCCCAGGGAGAGGGCGGCTACACCTTC
TRBJ1-2	TRBV18	NA	13	NA	CASSPGGSDGYTF	TGTGCCAGCTCACCAGGGGGGTCGGACGGCTACACCTTC
TRBJ2-7	TRBV10-3	many	14	NA	CAISESNRQYEQYF	TGTGCCATCAGTGAGTCGAACAGGCAGTACGAGCAGTACTTC
TRBJ1-6	TRBV4-3	few	18	NA	CASYDSGLPSGGNSPLHF	TGCGCCAGCTACGACTCGGGACTCCCTTCTGGGGGTAATTCACCCCTCCACTTT
TRBJ1-4	TRBV6-5	NA	13	NA	CASTQRQGEKLFF	TGTGCCAGCACCCAACGGCAGGGGGAAAAACTGTTTTTT
TRBJ1-1	TRBV6-5	NA	13	TRBD1	CASSYGDRPEAFF	TGTGCCAGCAGTTACGGGGACAGACCTGAAGCTTTCTTT
TRBJ1-3	TRBV14	few	13	NA	CASSRTAGNTIYF	TGTGCCAGCAGCCGGACGGCTGGAAACACCATATATTTT
TRBJ1-1	TRBV2	NA	12	TRBD1	CASNGQGTEAFF	TGTGCCAGCAATGGACAGGGCACTGAAGCTTTCTTT
TRBJ1-1	TRBV6-5	many	14	NA	CASRPSMKNTEAFF	TGTGCCAGCAGACCATCTATGAAGAACACTGAAGCTTTCTTT
TRBJ1-2	TRBV16	NA	13	NA	CASSQSSDYGYTF	TGTGCCAGCAGCCAATCGTCCGACTATGGCTACACCTTC
TRBJ2-1	TRBV5-1	NA	16	NA	CASSLAQTSSYNEQFF	TGCGCCAGCAGCTTGGCCCAAACTAGCTCCTACAATGAGCAGTTCTTC
TRBJ2-2	TRBV6-2/TRBV6-3	NA	14	NA	CASRTGGATGELFF	TGTGCCAGCAGGACAGGCGGGGCTACCGGGGAGCTGTTTTTT
TRBJ1-1	TRBV7-8	few	14	NA	CASRANTRDTEAFF	TGTGCCAGCAGGGCCAATACGAGGGACACTGAAGCTTTCTTT
TRBJ1-4	TRBV15	NA	14	NA	CATSRALGGEKLFF	TGTGCCACCAGCAGAGCCTTGGGGGGTGAAAAACTGTTTTTT
TRBJ2-5	TRBV18	NA	14	NA	CASSPPTQQETQYF	TGTGCCAGCTCACCACCCACCCAGCAAGAGACCCAGTACTTC
TRBJ1-6	TRBV12-3/TRBV12-4	many	16	NA	CASSRGVGSYNSPLHF	TGTGCCAGCAGCCGGGGGGTGGGCTCCTATAATTCACCCCTCCACTTT
TRBJ2-7	TRBV4-2	NA	13	TRBD1	CASSRDRADEQYF	TGTGCCAGCAGCCGGGACAGGGCGGATGAGCAGTACTTC
TRBJ2-7	TRBV5-6	many	13	NA	CASSIQNTYEQYF	TGTGCCAGCAGCATCCAGAATACCTACGAGCAGTACTTC
TRBJ1-1	TRBV18	NA	16	NA	CASSPPSRTSNTEAFF	TGTGCCAGCTCACCACCTTCGAGAACGAGTAACACTGAAGCTTTCTTT
TRBJ2-1	TRBV5-4	NA	18	TRBD2	CASSTGLAGSYVSNEQFF	TGTGCCAGCAGCACCGGACTAGCGGGGAGTTACGTTTCCAATGAGCAGTTCTTC
TRBJ2-1	TRBV20-1	few	17	TRBD1	CSARAISAGTVYNEQFF	TGCAGTGCTAGAGCCATCTCCGCCGGGACAGTTTACAATGAGCAGTTCTTC
TRBJ2-5	TRBV7-3	NA	17	TRBD2	CASSPQSTSGARGAQYF	TGTGCCAGCAGCCCACAATCGACTAGCGGGGCAAGAGGGGCCCAGTACTTC
TRBJ2-1	TRBV7-2	NA	14	TRBD1	CASLDRESWNEQFF	TGTGCCAGCTTAGACAGGGAGAGTTGGAATGAGCAGTTCTTC
TRBJ2-3	TRBV12-3/TRBV12-4	few	14	NA	CASSLSRVTDTQYF	TGTGCCAGCAGTTTATCCAGGGTCACAGATACGCAGTATTTT
TRBJ2-5	TRBV4-1	NA	15	NA	CASSQVLLAQETQYF	TGCGCCAGCAGCCAAGTTCTGCTAGCCCAAGAGACCCAGTACTTC
TRBJ1-1	TRBV5-1	many	13	NA	CASSLLENTEAFF	TGCGCCAGCAGCTTGCTCGAGAACACTGAAGCTTTCTTT
TRBJ1-4	TRBV6-1	NA	15	TRBD1	CASSDGGGRFEKLFF	TGTGCCAGCAGTGATGGAGGGGGCAGGTTTGAAAAACTGTTTTTT
TRBJ1-2	TRBV6-2/TRBV6-3	NA	12	NA	CASSLGTYGYTF	TGTGCCAGCAGCCTCGGGACCTATGGCTACACCTTC
TRBJ2-5	TRBV27	many	14	TRBD1	CASSPMTGKETQYF	TGTGCCAGCAGTCCTATGACAGGGAAGGAGACCCAGTACTTC
TRBJ2-5	TRBV12-3/TRBV12-4	many	15	TRBD2	CASSTTSGGAETQYF	TGTGCCAGCAGCACGACTAGCGGGGGGGCAGAGACCCAGTACTTC
TRBJ1-2	TRBV12-3/TRBV12-4	medium-sized	13	NA	CASSSGPGRSYTF	TGTGCCAGCAGTTCCGGACCAGGGAGGAGCTACACCTTC
TRBJ2-5	TRBV7-9	few	11	NA	CASRATETQYF	TGTGCCAGCAGAGCCACAGAGACCCAGTACTTC
TRBJ2-4	TRBV15	many	16	NA	CATSRDGSLAKNIQYF	TGTGCCACCAGCAGAGATGGTAGCTTAGCCAAAAACATTCAGTACTTC
TRBJ2-5	TRBV10-3	NA	13	NA	CAISGQRQETQYF	TGTGCCATCAGTGGACAGCGCCAAGAGACCCAGTACTTC
TRBJ2-3	TRBV5-1	NA	15	TRBD1	CASSGTGRTTDTQYF	TGCGCCAGCAGCGGGACAGGGAGGACGACAGATACGCAGTATTTT
TRBJ2-3	TRBV3-1	NA	16	NA	CASSLATHTGTDTQYF	TGTGCCAGCAGCCTGGCGACTCACACGGGCACAGATACGCAGTATTTT
TRBJ2-7	TRBV4-2	NA	18	NA	CASSQEKGRGPSSYEQYF	TGTGCCAGCAGCCAAGAGAAGGGAAGGGGCCCGAGCTCCTACGAGCAGTACTTC
TRBJ1-4	TRBV5-1	NA	13	NA	CASSLAANEKLFF	TGCGCCAGCAGCTTGGCGGCTAATGAAAAACTGTTTTTT
TRBJ1-5	TRBV2	NA	14	NA	CASSEAGGNQPQHF	TGTGCCAGCAGTGAAGCGGGAGGCAATCAGCCCCAGCATTTT
TRBJ1-4	TRBV20-1	few	14	TRBD1	CSASKTGEGEKLFF	TGCAGTGCTAGCAAAACAGGGGAGGGTGAAAAACTGTTTTTT
TRBJ1-1	TRBV4-3	many	14	NA	CASSQGNVDTEAFF	TGCGCCAGCAGCCAAGGGAACGTGGACACTGAAGCTTTCTTT
TRBJ2-3	TRBV6-6	NA	12	NA	CASHRGPDTQYF	TGTGCCAGCCATAGGGGCCCAGATACGCAGTATTTT
TRBJ2-1	TRBV5-4	NA	16	TRBD2	CASSLGTSEPYNEQFF	TGTGCCAGCAGCCTCGGGACTAGCGAACCCTACAATGAGCAGTTCTTC
TRBJ2-7	TRBV3-1	NA	14	TRBD1	CASSTRQGVYEQYF	TGTGCCAGCAGCACCCGACAGGGGGTCTACGAGCAGTACTTC
TRBJ1-4	TRBV5-1	few	14	NA	CASSWGQANEKLFF	TGCGCCAGCAGCTGGGGCCAGGCTAATGAAAAACTGTTTTTT
TRBJ1-2	TRBV6-5	many	15	TRBD1	CASSYPRQGEGGYTF	TGTGCCAGCAGTTACCCCCGACAGGGAGAGGGGGGCTACACCTTC
TRBJ2-3	TRBV5-1	many	16	NA	CASSPLQGGSTDTQYF	TGCGCCAGCAGCCCTCTACAGGGGGGGAGCACAGATACGCAGTATTTT